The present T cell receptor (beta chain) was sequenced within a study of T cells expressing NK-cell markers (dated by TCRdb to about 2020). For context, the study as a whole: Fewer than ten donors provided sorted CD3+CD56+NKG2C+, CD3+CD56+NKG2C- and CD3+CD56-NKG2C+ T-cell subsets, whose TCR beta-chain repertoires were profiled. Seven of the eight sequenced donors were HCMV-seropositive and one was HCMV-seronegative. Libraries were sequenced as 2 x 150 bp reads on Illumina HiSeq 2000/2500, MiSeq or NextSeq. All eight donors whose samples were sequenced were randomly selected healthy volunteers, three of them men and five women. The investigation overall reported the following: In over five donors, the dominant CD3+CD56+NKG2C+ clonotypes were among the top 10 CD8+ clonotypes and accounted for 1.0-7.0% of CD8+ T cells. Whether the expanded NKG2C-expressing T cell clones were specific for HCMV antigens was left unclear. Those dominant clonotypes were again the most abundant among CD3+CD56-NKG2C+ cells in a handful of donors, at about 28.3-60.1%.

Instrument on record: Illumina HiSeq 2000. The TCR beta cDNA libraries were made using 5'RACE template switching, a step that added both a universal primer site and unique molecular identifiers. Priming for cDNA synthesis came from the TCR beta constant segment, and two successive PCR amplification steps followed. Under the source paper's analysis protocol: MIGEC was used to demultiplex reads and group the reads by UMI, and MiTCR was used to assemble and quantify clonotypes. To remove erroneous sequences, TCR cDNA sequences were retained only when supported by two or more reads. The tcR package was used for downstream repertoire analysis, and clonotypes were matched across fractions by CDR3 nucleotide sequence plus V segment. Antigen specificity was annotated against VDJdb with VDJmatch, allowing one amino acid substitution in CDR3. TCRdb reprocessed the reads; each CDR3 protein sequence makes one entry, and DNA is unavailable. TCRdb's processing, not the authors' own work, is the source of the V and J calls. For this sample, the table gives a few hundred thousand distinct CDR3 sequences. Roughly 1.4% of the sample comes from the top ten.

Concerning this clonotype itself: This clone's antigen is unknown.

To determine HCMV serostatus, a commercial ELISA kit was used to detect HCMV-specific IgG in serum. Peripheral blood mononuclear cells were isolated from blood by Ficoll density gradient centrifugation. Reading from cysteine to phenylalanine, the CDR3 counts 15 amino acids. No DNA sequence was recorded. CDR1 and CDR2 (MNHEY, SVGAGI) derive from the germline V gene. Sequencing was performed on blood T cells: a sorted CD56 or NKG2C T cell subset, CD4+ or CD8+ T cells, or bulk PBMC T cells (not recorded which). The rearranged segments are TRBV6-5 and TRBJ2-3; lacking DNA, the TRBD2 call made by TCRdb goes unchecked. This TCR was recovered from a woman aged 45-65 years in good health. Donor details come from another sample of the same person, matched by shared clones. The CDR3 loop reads CASSPLGVMTDTQYF.